Shown below are 3 T cell receptor beta chains from a single sample sequenced in a study of blood T cells in healthy people across ages. For the second PCR, which ran for about 7 to 11 cycles, a sample-barcoded 5' primer and a J-beta primer mix were used. In TCRdb, the 5' RACE reads were re-called with MiXCR into one record per CDR3 protein. The sample lists about 720,000 distinct CDR3 sequences, 20% to 25% seen once, with roughly a fifth in the top ten. Material for sequencing was blood. These receptors all come from a man between 65 and 85 years old in good health.

The chain is built from TRBV15 and TRBJ2-7, with D unresolved. CDR1 and CDR2 from the germline V gene are LNHNV and YYDKDF (reference sequence). CDR3 size: 16 residues. V shed 0 bases and J shed 1 base, with 13 bases lying between them. The DNA for the CDR3 is TGTGCCACCAGCAGAGACCGAGAATTCGGGTCCTACGAGCAGTACTTC. It translates to CATSRDREFGSYEQYF.

The rearrangement links TRBV4-2 to TRBJ1-6; TRBD1 aligns across 9 bases. The CDR3 extends over 14 amino acids. V lost 3 bases and J lost 10; bases outside the gene matches: 4. Germline assignment: CDR1 LGHNA and CDR2 YNFKEQ. CDR3 in DNA: TGTGCCAGCAGCCAGAAGGACAGGGGCTCACCCCTCCACTTT. Protein: CASSQKDRGSPLHF.

This chain connects TRBV7-2 to TRBJ2-5; D remains unclear. The germline gives CDR1 SGHTA, CDR2 FQGNSA. V was cut by 5 bases and J by 11 bases, with 18 bases left in between. The CDR3 totals 13 residues. The CDR3 spells CASSKDRFYGQYF. DNA for the CDR3: TGTGCCAGCAGCAAAGATCGCTTCTACGGGCAGTACTTC.